This entry features one T cell receptor beta chain sequence. This clonotype came up many times. There is no known antigen for this receptor. No clone much larger than this one lies a single base away; base qualities are absent. The CDR3 measures 16 amino acids from cysteine to phenylalanine. Only CDR3 DNA remains: 48 bases, in frame from the first base. Looking up the germline V gene (reference sequence) yields CDR1 MNHEY and CDR2 SMNVEV. V sheds 5 bases and J sheds 4 bases, leaving 18 bases between their ends. This sample is part of a study of identical twins (dated by TCRdb to the mid-2010s). Concerning the study at large: To test whether fetal clonotypes persist, the study used deep sequencing on TCR alpha and beta repertoires from monozygotic twins, unrelated adults of various ages, and cord blood. To rule out contamination, the twin experiments were replicated at different times with different library preparation protocols.

Broad study findings and their caveats: Abundant cord blood beta clonotypes had fewer insertions, young adult naive repertoires showed a similar but weaker trend, and memory repertoires showed no such trend. Compared with coincidental sharing between unrelated individuals, out-of-frame TCR alpha sequences shared between twins had an excess of sequences with low generation probability. Conclusions relied on cross-sectional statistical analysis, since the same donors could not be followed over many years. Zero-insertion analyses could be partly confounded by invariant T cells such as MAIT and iNKT, although diverse VJ usage argued against such confounding for most clonotypes. Excess twin sharing in beta out-of-frame sequences was weaker because fewer shared sequences lowered the signal-to-noise ratio. In monozygotic twins, out-of-frame TCR alpha sharing was systematically underestimated by recombination models, although the models agreed with sharing between unrelated individuals.

Only healthy Caucasian donors were included. The twin cohort consisted of three pairs of female monozygotic twins, all aged about 18 to 29 years. Positive isolation kits from Invitrogen were used to isolate the CD4+ and CD8+ T cell populations. Libraries were made using 5' RACE. The sequencer was an Illumina HiSeq 2000. Template switching introduced a universal primer binding site; the final cDNA contained a unique molecular identifier, enabling accurate counting of TCR cDNA molecules. Specific primers in the conserved constant-segment region were used to synthesize first-strand cDNA for the TCR alpha and beta chains. Each cDNA library was double barcoded, with a SMART-Mk sample barcode plus Illumina barcodes, to control for contamination. Two successive PCR steps introduced TruSeq adapter sequences along with Illumina sample barcodes. The Illumina HiSeq platform was used with custom primers to sequence TCR alpha and beta cDNA libraries. As for how the authors treated the data: Unique molecular identifiers were extracted from raw reads with MiGEC, and CDR3 positions were determined with MiXCR. For each individual, recombination models were inferred using an EM algorithm with the repgenHMM and IGoR tools. The analysis of shared clonotypes was done with the tcR package in R, with sharing normalized by the product of cloneset sizes. Out-of-frame nonproductive sequences were analyzed to study raw recombination free of thymic and clonal selection effects. TCRdb reanalyzed the raw reads on its own, using fastp at Q25 for trimming and MiXCR for clone calling, and kept in-frame beta chains. Identical CDR3 protein sequences are pooled into one entry, listed with their most common genes and DNA. Here the V and J calls rest on TCRdb's processing, not on the authors' analysis. This sample holds around 290,000 distinct CDR3 sequences; roughly 10% were observed only once. About 7.1% of the sample goes to the ten largest clones.

These data are also associated with another study on yellow fever vaccine responses in identical twins. As that second paper reports: According to the authors, in identical twins the way T cells responded to vaccination appeared partly convergent and partly personalized. In identical twins, the study followed T cell clones that responded to the vaccine with precision.

The sequence is built from TRBV27 and TRBJ2-1, with a weak D call of TRBD1 (6 bases match). The receptor was derived from a woman aged 18-29 years in good health. Sequencing was carried out using CD8+ T cells sorted from blood. The CDR3 protein sequence reads: CASSLPEGVGYNEQFF. The base sequence is TGTGCCAGCAGTCTACCCGAGGGGGTAGGGTACAATGAGCAGTTCTTC.